What follows describes a single T cell receptor (beta chain). PCR involved 60 Vbeta and 13 Jbeta primers. The assay was immunoSEQ multiplex PCR, and TCRdb's table has in-frame clones only and misses some. The sample lists around 70,000 clones, roughly 89% seen once, with 2% in the top ten. The data are from a study of cytomegalovirus exposure and HLA in healthy donors. Germline loops: CDR1 MGHRA, CDR2 YSYEKL. With V trimmed by 1 base and J by 3 bases, 5 bases remained unmatched. This CDR3 spans 16 amino acids. Sequenced sample: PBMCs. The source of this sequence is a woman in her twenties or thirties in good health and CMV-seronegative. The chain links TRBV4-1 to TRBJ2-5; 10 bases align to TRBD2. Here the CDR3 reads CASSQGGLAREETQYF. Here the CDR3 DNA reads TGCGCCAGCAGCCAAGGGGGACTAGCGAGGGAAGAGACCCAGTACTTC.